One and the same sample provided the 4 T cell receptor beta chains below, sequenced in a study of metastatic and nonmetastatic thyroid tumors (dated by TCRdb to the early 2020s). No patient had received any treatment before thyroid surgery. Library prep was done by PCR. The sequencing machine was an Illumina HiSeq 4000. The public reads were reprocessed in TCRdb via fastp at Q25 and MiXCR, keeping in-frame beta chains. This sample lists roughly 16,000 clones; around 14% were detected once. Of the sample, roughly 17% is held by the ten largest clones. Sequencing used blood. The receptors come from a female donor with papillary thyroid cancer or a benign thyroid nodule (not recorded which). Some clones in this sample may be carry-over from other donors' samples.

In this sample, this clone turned up a few times. A much larger clone differs by one base, so this may be a read error. The J gene is TRBJ2-1, the V gene TRBV19; TRBD2 is a possible D gene (5 bases). The CDR3 is 14 residues long. Germline CDR1 LNHDA, CDR2 SQIVND (reference sequence). The CDR3 loop reads CASSNGGSYNEQSF. Here the CDR3 DNA reads TGTGCCAGTAGTAACGGAGGCTCCTACAATGAGCAGTCCTTC. The full variable domain, completed using reference TRBV19 and TRBJ2-1, is DGGITQSPKYLFRKEGQNVTLSCEQNLNHDAMYWYRQDPGQGLRLIYYSQIVNDFQKGDIAEGYSVSREKKESFPLTVTSAQKNPTAFYLCASSNGGSYNEQSFGPGTRLTVL.

The table lists this clone with a few counts. The chain combines TRBV29-1 with TRBJ1-2, with D unresolved. V was shortened by 8 bases and J by 6 bases, with 4 bases between the two germline ends. Germline assignment: CDR1 SQVTM and CDR2 ANQGSEA. The CDR3 is made up of 8 amino acids. CDR3 nucleotide sequence: TGCAGCCCGAATGGCTACACCTTC. Translated: CSPNGYTF. Full variable domain (rest looked up from reference TRBV29-1 and TRBJ1-2): SAVISQKPSRDICQRGTSLTIQCQVDSQVTMMFWYRQQPGQSLTLIATANQGSEATYESGFVIDKFPISRPNLTFSTLTVSNMSPEDSSIYLCSPNGYTFGSGTRLTVV.

Judged by abundance, this clone is medium-sized. Other DNA sequences of this sample code for an identical CDR3. This sequence joins TRBV5-1 and TRBJ2-3; 11 bases align to TRBD2. V gave up 3 bases and J gave up 6 bases; unmatched junction bases: 3. CDR1 and CDR2 from the germline V gene are SGHRS and YFSETQ. The CDR3 is 14 amino acids. In DNA form, the CDR3 reads TGCGCCAGCAGCTCACTAGCGGGAGTGGATACGCAGTATTTT. Translating gives CASSSLAGVDTQYF. Filled out from reference TRBV5-1 and TRBJ2-3, the complete variable domain reads KAGVTQTPRYLIKTRGQQVTLSCSPISGHRSVSWYQQTPGQGLQFLFEYFSETQRNKGNFPGRFSGRQFSNSRSEMNVSTLELGDSALYLCASSSLAGVDTQYFGPGTRLTVL.

Note on this clone: This may come from a read error, since a much larger clone is one base off. The V and J genes are TRBV11-3 and TRBJ2-3; perhaps TRBD1 as D (6 bases). The germline V gene encodes CDR1 SGHNT and CDR2 YENEEA. The CDR3 is 14 residues long. The DNA for the CDR3 is TGTGCCGGCAGCTTAGAGGCAGGGGCAGATACGCAGTATTTT. Protein sequence: CAGSLEAGADTQYF.